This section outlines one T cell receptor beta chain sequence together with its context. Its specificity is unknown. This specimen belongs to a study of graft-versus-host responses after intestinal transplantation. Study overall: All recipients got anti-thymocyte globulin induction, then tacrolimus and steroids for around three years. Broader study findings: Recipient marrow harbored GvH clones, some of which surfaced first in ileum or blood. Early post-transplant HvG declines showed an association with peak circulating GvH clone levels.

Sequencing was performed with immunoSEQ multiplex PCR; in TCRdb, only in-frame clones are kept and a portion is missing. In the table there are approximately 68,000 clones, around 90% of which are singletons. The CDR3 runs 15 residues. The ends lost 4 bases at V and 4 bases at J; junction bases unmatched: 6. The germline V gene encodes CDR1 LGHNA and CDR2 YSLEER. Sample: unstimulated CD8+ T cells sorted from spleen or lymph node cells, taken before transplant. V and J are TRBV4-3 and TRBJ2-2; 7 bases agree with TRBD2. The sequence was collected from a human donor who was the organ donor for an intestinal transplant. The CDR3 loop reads CASSLSGESTGELFF. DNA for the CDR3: TGCGCCAGCAGCCTGAGCGGGGAAAGCACCGGGGAGCTGTTTTTT.